What follows are 18 T cell receptor beta chains derived from one specimen sequenced in a study of early T cells in non-severe SARS-CoV-2 infection. MiXCR was run by TCRdb on the 5' RACE reads, yielding one entry per CDR3 protein. The top ten clones hold 1.3% to 1.5% of a sample with 55,000 to 80,000 distinct CDR3 sequences, approximately 12% of them seen once. The sample was whole blood, taken at baseline. The receptors shown here come from an adult who was a healthcare worker with PCR-confirmed SARS-CoV-2 infection or an uninfected control (not recorded which).

On this clonotype itself: At one end the junction does not follow the germline gene, possibly because of a read error. V gene TRBV20-1 combines with J gene TRBJ2-1; 7 bases match TRBD2. Germline V gene sequence: CDR1 DFQATT, CDR2 SNEGSKA (reference sequence). CDR3 length: 14 residues. The DNA for the CDR3 is TGCAGTGCAAGAGCGGGGACTAACCTCAATGAGCAGTTCTTC. This gives the protein CSARAGTNLNEQFF.

The rearrangement uses TRBV10-3 and TRBJ2-5; TRBD1 aligns across 7 bases. The length of the CDR3 is 13 residues. J gave up 1 base and V 5 bases, and 1 base lay outside the gene matches. Germline V gives CDR1 ENHRY, CDR2 SYGVKD. CDR3 nucleotide sequence: TGTGCCATCAGTCAGGGGGTCCAAGAGACCCAGTACTTC. It is translated as CAISQGVQETQYF.

This chain connects TRBV6-5 to TRBJ1-5; possible D gene TRBD1, 5 bases. Trimming cost V 11 bases and J 3 bases, with 17 bases left between them. CDR1 and CDR2 (germline): MNHEY, SVGAGI. There are 14 residues in the CDR3. The CDR3 region has the DNA TGTGCCGTGGGGCTTCCGGGACCCAATCAGCCCCAGCATTTT. Its protein is CAVGLPGPNQPQHF.

The CDR3 region has the DNA TGTGCCACCAGTGATGCCGGGACAGGCGGGGATGAGCAGTTCTTC. Its protein is CATSDAGTGGDEQFF. V is TRBV24-1 and J is TRBJ2-1; 8 nucleotides agree with TRBD1. Per the germline V gene, CDR1 is KGHDR and CDR2 is SFDVKD. CDR3 size: 15 residues. Germline trimming cut 3 bases from V and 8 bases from J; bases unmatched to any gene: 8.

Ten or more counts support this clonotype. V gene TRBV2 combines with J gene TRBJ2-4; D uncertain. This CDR3 has 11 amino acids. CDR1 is SNHLY, CDR2 FYNNEI, per germline. V was clipped by 7 bases and J by 3 bases, with 4 bases between them. CDR3 bases: TGTGCCAGCATTAACAAAAACATTCAGTACTTC. Translation: CASINKNIQYF.

V gene TRBV11-3 combines with J gene TRBJ2-3; no clear D. Germline CDR1 reads SGHNT; CDR2 reads YENEEA. The CDR3 contains 12 residues. The V end lost 5 bases, the J end lost 6 bases, and 9 bases lay between the germline ends. For the CDR3, the DNA is TGTGCCAGCAGCCTTTTTTCGGATACGCAGTATTTT. Encoded protein: CASSLFSDTQYF.

The CDR3 is CASSLWGMGSGNTIYF. The CDR3, as DNA: TGTGCCAGCAGTTTATGGGGTATGGGATCTGGAAACACCATATATTTT. The V call is TRBV12-3 or TRBV12-4, the J call TRBJ1-3, with D unclear. The CDR3 sequence is 16 residues long. Trimming took off 2 bases at V and 1 base at J, with 12 bases between the two ends.

This clonotype was detected a few times. This rearrangement joins TRBV11-2 to TRBJ2-2; 11 bases line up with TRBD1. Germline V gives CDR1 SGHAT, CDR2 FQNNGV. Trimming removed 4 bases from V and 5 bases from J; junction bases left unmatched: 3. The CDR3 has 15 residues. The CDR3 nucleotides are TGTGCCAGCAGCTGGGGACAGGGGGAAACCGGGGAGCTGTTTTTT. This translates into CASSWGQGETGELFF.

This clonotype has just a few counts. DNA of the CDR3: TGTGCCAGCAGCTTAGGTCCAGACTTCTATGGCTACACCTTC. Translation gives CASSLGPDFYGYTF. This chain connects TRBV7-9 to TRBJ1-2; unclear D gene. The CDR3 is 14 amino acids. Germline V gene lookup returns CDR1 SEHNR and CDR2 FQNEAQ (reference sequence). V was pared by 1 base and J by 4 bases, with 10 bases between.

With regard to this clonotype: Just one base apart from a much larger clone, this may be a read error. The chain recombines TRBV12-3 or TRBV12-4 with TRBJ2-5, with D perhaps matching TRBD2 (5 bases). V lost 1 base, J lost 3 bases, and 12 bases lay in between. The CDR3 contains 15 residues. DNA for the CDR3: TGTGCCAGCAGTTTAGGACTAAATCGAGAAGAGACCCAGTACTTC. It translates to CASSLGLNREETQYF.

The sample holds many counts of this clonotype. V usage is TRBV28 and J usage is TRBJ1-2, with D unresolved. Trimming removed 4 bases at V and 2 bases at J, with 11 bases between. Germline V gene sequence: CDR1 MDHEN, CDR2 SYDVKM. The CDR3 sequence is 14 residues long. Written as DNA, the CDR3 is TGTGCCAGCAGTTCCGCAACACCGAACTATGGCTACACCTTC. This sequence encodes CASSSATPNYGYTF.

The genes are TRBV11-2 and TRBJ2-4; D is perhaps TRBD1 (5 bases). The CDR3 is made up of 15 amino acids. Germline V gene data show CDR1 as SGHAT and CDR2 as FQNNGV. Trimming pared 4 bases from V and 0 bases from J, leaving 10 bases between. In nucleotides, the CDR3 is TGTGCCAGCAGCTCCCTCAGGGTAGCCAAAAACATTCAGTACTTC. Protein product: CASSSLRVAKNIQYF. Variable domain in full (rest from reference TRBV11-2 and TRBJ2-4): EAGVAQSPRYKIIEKRQSVAFWCNPISGHATLYWYQQILGQGPKLLIQFQNNGVVDDSQLPKDRFSAERLKGVDSTLKIQPAKLEDSAVYLCASSSLRVAKNIQYFGAGTRLSVL.

This clonotype was detected many times. In nucleotides, the CDR3 is TGTGCCAGTAGTCACGGACAGTTTGAAGCTTTCTTT. This codes for CASSHGQFEAFF. V and J are TRBV19 and TRBJ1-1; tentative D call: TRBD1 (6 bases). V was shortened by 5 bases and J by 7 bases, with 11 bases between the two germline ends. Germline lookup yields CDR1 LNHDA and CDR2 SQIVND (reference sequence). This CDR3 has 12 residues. Full variable domain (remainder filled in from reference TRBV19 and TRBJ1-1): DGGITQSPKYLFRKEGQNVTLSCEQNLNHDAMYWYRQDPGQGLRLIYYSQIVNDFQKGDIAEGYSVSREKKESFPLTVTSAQKNPTAFYLCASSHGQFEAFFGQGTRLTVV.

The rearrangement uses TRBV19 and TRBJ1-2; possible D gene TRBD1, 5 bases. Trimming left V 7 bases short and J 2 bases short, with 11 bases between. This CDR3 has 13 amino acids. The V gene's germline CDR1 is LNHDA and CDR2 SQIVND (reference sequence). As DNA, the CDR3 is TGTGCCAGTACCCGGACACTGAACTATGGCTACACCTTC. This codes for CASTRTLNYGYTF.

This clonotype was seen at least ten times. The V call is TRBV6-4, the J call TRBJ2-3; 11 bases align to TRBD2. The trim removed 6 bases at V and 5 bases at J, leaving 7 bases unmatched. Germline V gene sequence: CDR1 MRHNA, CDR2 SNTAGT. The CDR3 is 15 amino acids. CDR3 DNA: TGTGCCAGCAGCGTTATAGCGGGGGGGCAAGATACGCAGTATTTT. It encodes CASSVIAGGQDTQYF.

The V gene is TRBV9, the J gene TRBJ2-1, with D maybe TRBD2 (6 bases). This CDR3 has 16 amino acids. Germline V gene data show CDR1 as SGDLS and CDR2 as YYNGEE. V was trimmed by 0 bases and J by 4 bases, leaving 14 bases between them. The CDR3 loop is CASSVARRGSYNEQFF. The DNA for the CDR3 is TGTGCCAGCAGCGTAGCGCGCCGGGGGTCTTACAATGAGCAGTTCTTC.

This clonotype occurred a few times. The V call is TRBV6-2 or TRBV6-3, the J call TRBJ2-7; 11 nucleotides align to TRBD2. Germline V gives CDR1 MNHEY, CDR2 SVGEGT. This CDR3 contains 16 residues. The J segment lost 6 bases and the V segment lost 0 bases, leaving 7 bases of the junction unmatched. Written as DNA, the CDR3 is TGTGCCAGCAGTTACTCGAGGCTAGCGGGGGGAACCGAGCAGTACTTC. It yields the protein CASSYSRLAGGTEQYF.

This clonotype showed up many times. This rearrangement joins TRBV28 to TRBJ2-1; D might be TRBD2 (7 bases). Per the germline V gene, CDR1 is MDHEN and CDR2 is SYDVKM. The CDR3 spans 15 residues. Trimming pared 5 bases from V and 2 bases from J, leaving 13 bases between. The DNA of the CDR3 is TGTGCCAGCAGTCCGTGGGGGGGCGCCTACAATGAGCAGTTCTTC. This translates into CASSPWGGAYNEQFF.